These 31 T cell receptor beta chains came from one sample sequenced in a study of T cell clones after liver transplantation (dated by TCRdb to the late 2010s). Libraries were made using the immunoSEQ multiplex PCR assay. This immuneACCESS table, as held by TCRdb, lists in-frame sequences with V and J called but not all clones. Of the missing ones, under half trace to an unresolved V gene in checked studies; the others have no known cause. This sample is represented by about 12,000 clones; just under 75% of them were singletons. The top ten clonotypes cover over 25% of the sample. The starting material was CD8+ T cells from blood, obtained at the 22-month timepoint. The receptors shown here come from a human patient who received a liver transplant. Where a transplant has occurred, the graft donor may have supplied some of the T cells.

The V gene is TRBV27, the J gene TRBJ2-7; perhaps D is TRBD1 or TRBD2 (5 bases each). The CDR3 has 15 residues. Germline V gene data show CDR1 as MNHEY and CDR2 as SMNVEV (reference sequence). Between the trimmed V and J ends, which lost 3 bases and 5 bases, there was a span of 17 bases. In DNA form, the CDR3 reads TGTGCCAGCAGTTTCCAGCCGGGACGTCAGGACGAGCAGTACTTC. The encoded protein is CASSFQPGRQDEQYF.

The V and J genes are TRBV6-1 and TRBJ1-5; unclear D gene. The ends were cut back, 6 bases at V and 3 bases at J, with 15 bases in the middle. CDR3 length equals 15 residues. CDR1 is MNHNS and CDR2 is SASEGT in the germline V gene. CDR3 region: CASRVSYILNQPQHF. The CDR3 nucleotides are TGTGCCAGCAGGGTTTCTTATATCCTCAATCAGCCCCAGCATTTT.

The chain joins TRBV5-4 to TRBJ2-1, with D hard to call. The CDR3 extends over 14 amino acids. Germline assignment: CDR1 SGHNT and CDR2 YYREEE (reference sequence). Trimming removed 0 bases at V and 3 bases at J, with 7 bases between. CDR3 DNA: TGTGCCAGCAGCTTGGCGGCGAACTACAATGAGCAGTTCTTC. Its translation: CASSLAANYNEQFF.

This chain joins TRBV2 and TRBJ1-3; unclear D gene. The V end lost 1 base, the J end lost 4 bases, and 8 bases lay between the germline ends. The CDR3 loop spans 14 amino acids. CDR1 is SNHLY and CDR2 is FYNNEI in the germline V gene. The CDR3 DNA sequence: TGTGCCAGCAGTGAAGGGCGGTGGGGAAACACCATATATTTT. Amino acid sequence: CASSEGRWGNTIYF.

This chain connects TRBV4-3 to TRBJ2-7; 12 bases align to TRBD2. The CDR3 is 15 amino acids. J gave up 10 bases and V 0 bases, and 7 bases lay outside the gene matches. CDR1 is LGHNA, CDR2 YSLEER, per germline. The CDR3 loop is CASSQDWLAGGEQYF. CDR3 sequence (DNA): TGCGCCAGCAGCCAAGATTGGCTAGCGGGAGGGGAACAGTACTTC.

The J gene is TRBJ2-2, the V gene TRBV9; a possible D gene is TRBD2 (6 bases). CDR3 length equals 14 residues. V lost 4 bases to trimming and J lost 5 bases, with 12 bases between them. Germline values: CDR1 SGDLS, CDR2 YYNGEE. The CDR3: CASSLGGGTGELFF. The CDR3, as DNA: TGTGCCAGCAGCCTTGGGGGAGGAACCGGGGAGCTGTTTTTT.

The V call is TRBV5-1, the J call TRBJ1-1; TRBD1 is a possible D gene (6 bases). The CDR3 has 12 residues. The germline V and J ends were trimmed by 0 bases and 10 bases, with 10 bases remaining between them. Germline V gene data show CDR1 as SGHRS and CDR2 as YFSETQ. CDR3 residues: CASSLEGRGAFF. CDR3 nucleotide sequence: TGCGCCAGCAGCTTGGAGGGCAGGGGAGCTTTCTTT.

This chain uses TRBV7-9 with TRBJ2-7, with D maybe TRBD1 (6 bases). V was clipped by 2 bases and J by 3 bases, with 11 bases between them. Germline CDR1 reads SEHNR; CDR2 reads FQNEAQ (reference sequence). The CDR3 spans 14 residues. The CDR3 reads CASSLRDTGYEQYF. DNA for the CDR3: TGTGCCAGCAGCTTACGGGACACAGGCTACGAGCAGTACTTC. Variable domain in full (rest from reference TRBV7-9 and TRBJ2-7): DTGVSQNPRHKITKRGQNVTFRCDPISEHNRLYWYRQTLGQGPEFLTYFQNEAQLEKSRLLSDRFSAERPKGSFSTLEIQRTEQGDSAMYLCASSLRDTGYEQYFGPGTRLTVT.

This sequence joins TRBV4-3 and TRBJ2-1; 8 bases map to TRBD1. The germline V gene has CDR1 LGHNA and CDR2 YSLEER. Trimming at V came to 0 bases and at J to 1 base, leaving 8 bases not matched to a gene. This CDR3 spans 18 amino acids. This CDR3 reads CASSQDLAGGLSYNEQFF. The CDR3 DNA sequence: TGCGCCAGCAGCCAAGATTTGGCAGGGGGCCTTTCCTACAATGAGCAGTTCTTC.

Comments on this clone: The junction departs from the called germline gene at one end, perhaps through a read error. This chain uses TRBV11-2 with TRBJ2-7, with TRBD1 identical over 7 bases. There are 13 residues in the CDR3. Germline values: CDR1 SGHAT, CDR2 FQNNGV. The CDR3, as DNA: TGTGCCAGCAGCTTAGATCTGGGACAGTCCTGGGACTTC. It yields the protein CASSLDLGQSWDF.

The sample holds one count of this clone. The gene calls are TRBV10-1 and TRBJ2-7; TRBD2 agrees at 9 bases. This CDR3 is 16 amino acids long. Per the germline V gene, CDR1 is WNHNN and CDR2 is SYGVQD (reference sequence). V trimming: 6 bases; J trimming: 4 bases; junction bases outside the gene matches: 13. CDR3 sequence: CASRDQTSGRKYEQYF. Written as DNA, the CDR3 is TGCGCCAGCAGGGACCAGACTAGCGGACGTAAATACGAGCAGTACTTC.

This clone was found a few times. V and J are TRBV7-6 and TRBJ2-7, with a weak D call TRBD2 (6 bases). Trimming shortened V by 5 bases and J by 0 bases, and 8 bases separated the two germline ends. Germline assignment: CDR1 SGHVS and CDR2 FNYEAQ. The CDR3 length is 13 residues. The CDR3 nucleotides are TGTGCCAGCAGCCCGGGGGACTCCTACGAGCAGTACTTC. It translates to CASSPGDSYEQYF. Looking up the rest from reference TRBV7-6 and TRBJ2-7 gives the full variable domain: GAGVSQSPRYKVTKRGQDVALRCDPISGHVSLYWYRQALGQGPEFLTYFNYEAQQDKSGLPNDRFSAERPEGSISTLTIQRTEQRDSAMYRCASSPGDSYEQYFGPGTRLTVT.

The J gene is TRBJ1-3, the V gene TRBV25-1; no definite D call. Trimming removed 7 bases from V and 2 bases from J, with 6 bases in between. The CDR3 has 12 amino acids. The germline gives CDR1 MGHDK, CDR2 SYGVNS. This CDR3 is CASTEAGNTIYF. The CDR3 bases are TGTGCCAGCACAGAAGCTGGAAACACCATATATTTT.

V gene TRBV6-1 combines with J gene TRBJ2-5; TRBD1 aligns across 8 bases. CDR1 MNHNS and CDR2 SASEGT come from the germline V gene. The CDR3 sequence is 13 residues long. The trim removed 6 bases at V and 5 bases at J, leaving 5 bases unmatched. CDR3 region: CASRRTGRETQYF. Here the CDR3 DNA reads TGTGCCAGCAGGCGGACAGGGAGGGAGACCCAGTACTTC.

About this clone: This specimen includes other DNA sequences encoding the same CDR3. The V gene is TRBV5-1, the J gene TRBJ1-3; 7 nucleotides match TRBD1. The ends lost 3 bases at V and 0 bases at J; junction bases unmatched: 6. CDR1 is SGHRS and CDR2 is YFSETQ in the germline V gene. The CDR3 spans 16 residues. The CDR3 DNA follows: TGCGCCAGCAGCTCAGGGACAGACGTCTCTGGAAACACCATATATTTT. This translates into CASSSGTDVSGNTIYF.

This clone was detected a few times. J is TRBJ1-6 and V is TRBV4-3; TRBD1 matches at 10 bases. The CDR3 is made up of 15 amino acids. V was pared by 4 bases and J by 7 bases, with 4 bases of the junction left unmatched. Germline V CDR1 and CDR2: LGHNA, YSLEER. The CDR3 sequence: CASSLWTGGNSPLHF. Here the CDR3 DNA reads TGCGCCAGCAGCCTATGGACAGGGGGAAATTCACCCCTCCACTTT.

This chain joins TRBV15 and TRBJ2-3; a weak D match, TRBD2 (6 bases). The V gene's germline CDR1 is LNHNV and CDR2 YYDKDF (reference sequence). V gave up 0 bases and J gave up 2 bases, with 15 bases separating them. The CDR3 length is 17 residues. The CDR3, as DNA: TGTGCCACCAGCAGAGAGGAGGGTCGACCAAACACAGATACGCAGTATTTT. The encoded protein is CATSREEGRPNTDTQYF.

This clone was picked up one time. The V gene is TRBV27, the J gene TRBJ2-7; a weak D match, TRBD2 (6 bases). Trimming stripped 0 bases from V and 4 bases from J, with 10 bases between. The CDR3 spans 14 residues. Per germline, CDR1 MNHEY and CDR2 SMNVEV (reference sequence). The CDR3 bases are TGTGCCAGCAGTTTATCGGCGGGACCGTACGAGCAGTACTTC. As protein: CASSLSAGPYEQYF.

The V gene is TRBV5-5, the J gene TRBJ1-2; TRBD1 matches at 7 bases. Germline V lookup: CDR1 SGHKS, CDR2 YYEKEE (reference sequence). Unmatched junction bases numbered 14, after V lost 4 bases and J lost 8 bases. The CDR3 has 15 amino acids. The CDR3 is CASSPRGRSDRGYTF. The CDR3 DNA is TGTGCCAGCAGCCCCAGGGGGAGATCTGATCGGGGCTACACCTTC.

The chain joins TRBV29-1 to TRBJ1-1; 8 nucleotides agree with TRBD1. V trimming: 6 bases; J trimming: 3 bases; junction bases outside the gene matches: 9. CDR3 length: 14 residues. Germline CDR1 SQVTM, CDR2 ANQGSEA. For the CDR3, the DNA is TGCAGCGTCGACACGGACAGGGCGTACACTGAAGCTTTCTTT. This translates into CSVDTDRAYTEAFF. Filled out from reference TRBV29-1 and TRBJ1-1, the complete variable domain reads SAVISQKPSRDICQRGTSLTIQCQVDSQVTMMFWYRQQPGQSLTLIATANQGSEATYESGFVIDKFPISRPNLTFSTLTVSNMSPEDSSIYLCSVDTDRAYTEAFFGQGTRLTVV.

This clone was recorded only once. The rearrangement links TRBV14 to TRBJ2-3; 12 bases match TRBD2. V shed 0 bases, J shed 3 bases, and the junction held 4 bases outside the gene matches. Per the germline V gene, CDR1 is SGHDN and CDR2 is FVKESK. CDR3 size: 17 residues. For the CDR3, the DNA is TGTGCCAGCAGCCAAGAAGATCTAGCGGGAGGGACAGATACGCAGTATTTT. Its protein product is CASSQEDLAGGTDTQYF.

This chain links TRBV18 with TRBJ1-3; D remains ambiguous. Per germline, CDR1 KGHSH and CDR2 LQKENI. The CDR3 length is 16 residues. V dropped 6 bases and J dropped 0 bases, with 15 bases sitting between them. In DNA, the CDR3 is TGTGCCAGCTCCACCGTGGGATCTCTCTCTGGAAACACCATATATTTT. Its protein is CASSTVGSLSGNTIYF.

The chain combines TRBV27 with TRBJ2-1; 9 bases are a match to TRBD2. Germline lookup yields CDR1 MNHEY and CDR2 SMNVEV (reference sequence). The CDR3 sequence is 15 residues long. V shed 3 bases, J shed 0 bases, and the junction held 0 bases outside the gene matches. This chain's CDR3 is CASSLTSGSYNEQFF. The CDR3 nucleotides are TGTGCCAGCAGTTTGACTAGCGGCTCCTACAATGAGCAGTTCTTC.

In DNA, the CDR3 is TGTGCCAGCAGCCATGGGACACAGAATGAAGAGACCCAGTACTTC. Its translation: CASSHGTQNEETQYF. This chain links TRBV7-3 with TRBJ2-5; perhaps TRBD1 as D (6 bases). The germline V gene has CDR1 SGHTA and CDR2 FQGTGA. This CDR3 is built from 15 residues. V lost 5 bases and J lost 3, with 16 bases in between.

This rearrangement joins TRBV2 to TRBJ2-2; unclear D gene. Trimming left V 2 bases short and J 7 bases short, with 8 bases between. CDR3 length: 13 residues. Germline V gene data show CDR1 as SNHLY and CDR2 as FYNNEI. The CDR3 protein is CASSELTGGELFF. The CDR3 nucleotides are TGTGCCAGCAGTGAACTCACCGGCGGGGAGCTGTTTTTT. Combining the CDR3 with reference TRBV2 and TRBJ2-2 gives the whole variable domain EPEVTQTPSHQVTQMGQEVILRCVPISNHLYFYWYRQILGQKVEFLVSFYNNEISEKSEIFDDQFSVERPDGSNFTLKIRSTKLEDSAMYFCASSELTGGELFFGEGSRLTVL.

The count of this clone is one. The gene calls are TRBV5-6 and TRBJ2-5; 8 nucleotides agree with TRBD1. CDR1 and CDR2 from the germline V gene are SGHDT and YYEEEE. The CDR3 length is 14 residues. V shed 2 bases and J 5 bases; nucleotides not matched to a gene: 5. Here the CDR3 DNA reads TGTGCCAGCAGCTTAGGACAGGGTATGGAGACCCAGTACTTC. Amino acid sequence: CASSLGQGMETQYF.

The CDR3 region has the DNA TGTGCCAGCAGTGAGGGGGGCCCCGAGCAGTACTTC. As protein: CASSEGGPEQYF. This chain uses TRBV25-1 with TRBJ2-7, with D perhaps assigned TRBD1 or TRBD2 (6 bases each). Trimming shortened V by 3 bases and J by 6 bases, and 9 bases separated the two germline ends. Per the germline V gene, CDR1 is MGHDK and CDR2 is SYGVNS. The CDR3 is 12 amino acids.

The chain has TRBV19 and TRBJ1-1; TRBD1 matches 9 bases. The CDR3 runs to 13 residues. From germline, CDR1 is LNHDA and CDR2 SQIVND (reference sequence). V lost 9 bases to trimming and J lost 3 bases; unmatched junction nucleotides: 5. The CDR3 nucleotides are TGTGCCAGCACGACAGGGGGTTACACTGAAGCTTTCTTT. Its translation is CASTTGGYTEAFF.

The chain links TRBV4-3 to TRBJ2-7, with 10 bases fitting TRBD1. CDR1 is LGHNA, CDR2 YSLEER, per germline. The CDR3 totals 15 residues. The V and J ends lost 3 bases and 3 bases, in that order; junction bases with no gene match: 5. The CDR3 DNA follows: TGCGCCAGCAGCCATTCCGGGACAGGGGACTACGAGCAGTACTTC. Translated: CASSHSGTGDYEQYF.

The count of this clone is one. The V call is TRBV2, the J call TRBJ1-3; D unresolved. Germline V gene sequence: CDR1 SNHLY, CDR2 FYNNEI. The CDR3 extends over 16 amino acids. V was clipped by 1 base and J by 4 bases, with 14 bases between them. The CDR3 DNA sequence: TGTGCCAGCAGTGAAGGTACGGGGTCAGGCGGAAACACCATATATTTT. It translates to CASSEGTGSGGNTIYF.

The chain has TRBV28 and TRBJ2-1; the match to TRBD2 covers 10 bases. Losses at the gene ends were 3 bases for V and 5 bases for J; bases not matched to a gene: 7. CDR1 and CDR2 from the germline V gene are MDHEN and SYDVKM. This CDR3 has 16 amino acids. The CDR3 nucleotides read TGTGCCAGCAGTTTCCCCACTAGCGGGACCCACAATGAGCAGTTCTTC. Amino acids: CASSFPTSGTHNEQFF.